What follows describes a single TCR beta chain. It was with random hexamers that about 0.45 to 1 ug RNA was reverse transcribed. MiXCR, run by TCRdb on the immunoSEQ multiplex PCR reads, gives a single entry per CDR3 protein. The sample includes under 350,000 distinct CDR3 sequences, under 95% of them seen just once. V shed 6 bases and J 3 bases; nucleotides not matched to a gene: 5. Per the germline V gene, CDR1 is LGHDT and CDR2 is YNNKEL (reference sequence). This CDR3 has 14 amino acids. The sample originates from a study of CD8 T cells in Susac syndrome. The rearrangement uses TRBV3-1 and TRBJ1-3, with 7 bases that match TRBD1. The specimen was CD4+ T cells from PBMCs. The sequence was obtained from a human donor with multiple sclerosis. The CDR3 sequence is CASRHRGGGNTIYF. CDR3 nucleotides: TGTGCCAGCAGACACAGGGGAGGTGGAAACACCATATATTTT.